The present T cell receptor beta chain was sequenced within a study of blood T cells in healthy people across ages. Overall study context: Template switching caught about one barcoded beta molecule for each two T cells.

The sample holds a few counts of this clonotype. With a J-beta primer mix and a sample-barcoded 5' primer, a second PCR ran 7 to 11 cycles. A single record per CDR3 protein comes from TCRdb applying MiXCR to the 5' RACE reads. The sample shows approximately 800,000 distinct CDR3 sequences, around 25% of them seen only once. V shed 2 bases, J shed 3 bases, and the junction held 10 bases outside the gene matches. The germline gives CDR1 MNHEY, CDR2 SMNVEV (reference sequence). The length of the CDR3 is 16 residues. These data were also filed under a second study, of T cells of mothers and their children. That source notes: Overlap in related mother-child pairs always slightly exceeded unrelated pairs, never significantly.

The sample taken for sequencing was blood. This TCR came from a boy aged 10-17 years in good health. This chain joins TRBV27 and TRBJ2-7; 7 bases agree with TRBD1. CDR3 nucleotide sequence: TGTGCCAGCAGTTTAGGACCGACAGGGACGGTCTACGAGCAGTACTTC. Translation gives CASSLGPTGTVYEQYF.